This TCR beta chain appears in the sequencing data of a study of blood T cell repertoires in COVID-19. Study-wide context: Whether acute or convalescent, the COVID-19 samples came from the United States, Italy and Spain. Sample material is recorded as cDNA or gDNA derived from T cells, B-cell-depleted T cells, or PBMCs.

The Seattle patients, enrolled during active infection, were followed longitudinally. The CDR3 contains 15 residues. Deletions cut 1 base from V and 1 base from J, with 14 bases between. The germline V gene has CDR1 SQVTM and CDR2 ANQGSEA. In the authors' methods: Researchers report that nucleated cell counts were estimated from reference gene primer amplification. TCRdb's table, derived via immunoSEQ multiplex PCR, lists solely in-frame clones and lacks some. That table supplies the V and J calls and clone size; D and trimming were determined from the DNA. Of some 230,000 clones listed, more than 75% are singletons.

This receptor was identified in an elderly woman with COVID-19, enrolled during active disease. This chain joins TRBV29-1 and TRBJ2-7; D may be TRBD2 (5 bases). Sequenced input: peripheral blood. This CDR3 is CSVEAARAGSYEQYF. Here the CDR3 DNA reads TGCAGCGTTGAAGCAGCTAGGGCGGGTTCCTACGAGCAGTACTTC.